This T cell receptor (beta chain) was retrieved from a study of T-cell reconstitution after alpha-beta-depleted transplantation in children. A word on this clonotype: Its matching antigen is unknown.

Germline V lookup: CDR1 LGHDT, CDR2 YNNKEL (reference sequence). V was cut by 0 bases and J by 6 bases, with 11 bases left in between. The CDR3 length is 15 residues. TCRbeta library construction was performed incorporating unique molecular identifiers. One entry per CDR3 protein, called by TCRdb with MiXCR from the PCR reads. Among approximately 430,000 distinct CDR3 sequences listed, about 16% were seen once. Whole-study results and caveats: Counts and diversity of T cells one year after transplant came mostly from newly produced T cells. Reports say that about two months after transplant, the alpha-beta T cells came out of several hundred graft clones that had expanded. The origin of high day-60 TCRbeta diversity in some patients lay in surviving recipient T cells and thymic progenitors.

The rearrangement uses TRBV3-1 and TRBJ2-2; no clear D gene. This TCR was sampled from a boy younger than two who had a stem cell transplant for Wiskott-Aldrich syndrome, so the T cells may come from the graft donor. Sample: PBMCs, mostly from graft donor cells, taken 360 days after TCRalphabeta/CD19-depleted stem cell transplant. This CDR3 reads CASSQDPVYSGELFF. The CDR3 coding sequence is TGTGCCAGCAGCCAAGACCCAGTGTATTCCGGGGAGCTGTTTTTT.